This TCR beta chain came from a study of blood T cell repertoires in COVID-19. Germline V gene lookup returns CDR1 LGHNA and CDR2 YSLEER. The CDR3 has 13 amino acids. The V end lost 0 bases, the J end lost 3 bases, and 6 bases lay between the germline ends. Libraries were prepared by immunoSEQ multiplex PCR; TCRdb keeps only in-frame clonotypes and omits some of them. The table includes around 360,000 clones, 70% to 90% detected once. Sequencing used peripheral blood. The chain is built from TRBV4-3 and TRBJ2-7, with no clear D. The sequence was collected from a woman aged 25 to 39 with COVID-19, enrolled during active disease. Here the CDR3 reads CASSQDRSYEQYF. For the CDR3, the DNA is TGCGCCAGCAGCCAAGATAGGAGCTACGAGCAGTACTTC.